This T cell receptor (beta chain) was sequenced during a study of T cell responses to AZD1222 COVID-19 vaccine. Between the trimmed V and J ends, which lost 1 base and 4 bases, there was a span of 6 bases. Germline V gives CDR1 LNHDA, CDR2 SQIVND (reference sequence). The CDR3 is 13 residues long. The repertoire was sequenced with immunoSEQ multiplex PCR; TCRdb's copy has only in-frame clones and lacks some. The profile shows 95,000 to 100,000 clones, 88% of them singletons. As to this clone: Its target is not known.

Notes on the study in general: Once two AZD1222 doses were given, Spike-specific TCR breadth and depth went up.

Second-dose schedules of about 4 or about 12 weeks were combined. The genes are TRBV19 and TRBJ2-3; the D is unclear. This TCR came from an adult who received the AZD1222 COVID-19 vaccine. Here the sequenced sample was peripheral blood, taken 28 days after the second AZD1222 dose. The CDR3 protein is CASSIGTPDTQYF. The CDR3 DNA reads as TGTGCCAGTAGTATAGGGACCCCAGATACGCAGTATTTT.